This T cell receptor (beta chain) comes out of a study of blood T cell repertoires in COVID-19. About the research overall: Samples of COVID-19 (acute and convalescent) were obtained from the United States, Italy and Spain. Sources were T cells, B-cell-depleted T cells, or PBMCs; the material itself was cDNA or gDNA.

This clone was detected a few times. Other DNA sequences in this specimen translate into the identical CDR3. This CDR3 comprises 12 residues. CDR1 and CDR2 from the germline V gene are MNHEY and SVGAGI. V lost 8 bases to trimming and J lost 1 base, with 6 bases between them. Under the authors' procedure: Estimates of nucleated cell counts were drawn from the amplification of reference gene primers. Sequenced by immunoSEQ multiplex PCR; TCRdb stores in-frame clones only, minus some. From that table come the V and J calls and clone size; the DNA was used to work out D and trimming. The sample lists 150,000 to 180,000 clones; approximately 90% were seen once.

The TCR comes from a woman in her seventies with acute or convalescent COVID-19. Sequencing used peripheral blood. J is TRBJ1-3 and V is TRBV6-5; D gene uncertain. CDR3 region: CASRSSGNTIYF. In DNA form, the CDR3 reads TGTGCCAGCCGGAGTTCTGGAAACACCATATATTTT.